This T cell receptor (beta chain) was observed in a study of T cell responses to AZD1222 COVID-19 vaccine. V lost 6 bases and J 0 bases, leaving 17 bases between the germline ends. The V gene's germline CDR1 is MNHEY and CDR2 SVGEGT. The CDR3 consists of 16 residues. Libraries were prepared by immunoSEQ multiplex PCR; TCRdb keeps only in-frame clonotypes and omits some of them. The sample carries more than 150,000 clones, around 94% recorded once. The source material was peripheral blood, sampled 28 days after the second AZD1222 dose. The receptor comes from an adult who received the AZD1222 COVID-19 vaccine. The rearrangement joins TRBV6-2 or TRBV6-3 to TRBJ1-2; unclear D gene. The CDR3 spells CASSNRLGTANYGYTF. CDR3 coding DNA: TGTGCCAGCAGCAATCGTCTGGGAACCGCTAACTATGGCTACACCTTC.